Listed here are 20 T cell receptor beta chains from one sample, sequenced in a study of blood T cell repertoires in COVID-19. Method: immunoSEQ multiplex PCR; TCRdb's copy keeps in-frame clones and lacks some. The table has about 330,000 clones, about 90% seen once. The sequenced material came from PBMCs or T cells enriched from blood (not recorded which). These TCRs come from a woman younger than 45 who had recovered from COVID-19.

The chain is built from TRBV18 and TRBJ2-5; D might be TRBD1 (5 bases). The CDR3 has 14 residues. Looked up from germline, CDR1 is KGHSH and CDR2 is LQKENI. Trimming stripped 3 bases from V and 5 bases from J, with 13 bases between. CDR3 sequence reads: CASSPARAPETQYF. DNA of the CDR3: TGTGCCAGCTCACCGGCCAGGGCCCCGGAGACCCAGTACTTC.

This chain connects TRBV27 to TRBJ2-7; 9 nucleotides align to TRBD1. Per germline, CDR1 MNHEY and CDR2 SMNVEV (reference sequence). This CDR3 contains 15 residues. Losses at the gene ends were 4 bases for V and 3 bases for J; bases not matched to a gene: 7. CDR3 DNA sequence: TGTGCCAGCAGTTCGGGACAGGGACGGCTCTACGAGCAGTACTTC. Translation: CASSSGQGRLYEQYF.

The chain is built from TRBV6-5 and TRBJ1-5; D not resolved. V was shortened by 4 bases and J by 2 bases, with 9 bases between the two germline ends. The CDR3 extends over 14 amino acids. CDR1 MNHEY and CDR2 SVGAGI come from the germline V gene. Here the CDR3 reads CASSSGSGNQPQHF. Here the CDR3 DNA reads TGTGCCAGCAGTTCCGGGTCGGGCAATCAGCCCCAGCATTTT.

The V and J genes are TRBV29-1 and TRBJ1-1, with 7 positions matching TRBD1. CDR3 length: 12 amino acids. J gave up 3 bases and V 7 bases, and 5 bases lay outside the gene matches. Germline assignment: CDR1 SQVTM and CDR2 ANQGSEA. The DNA of the CDR3 is TGCAGCGCCTCGGGACAGTACACTGAAGCTTTCTTT. As protein: CSASGQYTEAFF.

The chain is built from TRBV5-8 and TRBJ2-3; possibly TRBD1 for D (5 bases). V lost 4 bases and J lost 0, with 12 bases in between. The CDR3 covers 15 residues. Germline V gene data show CDR1 as SGHTS and CDR2 as YDEGEE. This chain's CDR3 is CASSTRVGSTDTQYF. The CDR3, as DNA: TGTGCCAGCAGCACCAGGGTGGGCAGCACAGATACGCAGTATTTT.

The J gene is TRBJ1-2, the V gene TRBV7-9, with 7 bases lining up with TRBD1. Germline CDR1 and CDR2: SEHNR and FQNEAQ (reference sequence). With 1 base clipped from V and 5 bases from J, the junction kept 10 bases outside the gene matches. The length of the CDR3 is 16 residues. CDR3 DNA sequence: TGTGCCAGCAGCTTAGGGAGACAGGGTACAGGGTATGGCTACACCTTC. This codes for CASSLGRQGTGYGYTF.

This clone was detected once. One end of the junction varies from germline; a read error may be responsible. This sequence joins TRBV18 and TRBJ1-6; D perhaps matches TRBD1 (6 bases). Germline lookup yields CDR1 KGHSH and CDR2 LQKENI. The CDR3 runs 14 residues. The CDR3 is CVSSPTRGDSPLHF. CDR3 coding DNA: TGTGTCAGCTCACCCACCAGGGGTGATTCACCCCTCCACTTT.

CDR3 coding DNA: TGTGCCAGCAGCCAAGACAGGTACAATGAGCAGTTCTTC. Translation gives CASSQDRYNEQFF. The chain has TRBV3-1 (or the pseudogene TRBV3-2) and TRBJ2-1; D gene ambiguous. Germline CDR1 and CDR2: LGHDT and YNNKEL (reference sequence). V was pared by 0 bases and J by 4 bases, with 4 bases between. This CDR3 has 13 amino acids.

The rearrangement uses TRBV18 and TRBJ2-1; 7 bases map to TRBD1. CDR3 length: 15 residues. The germline CDR1 and CDR2 sequences are KGHSH and LQKENI. Losses at the gene ends were 3 bases for V and 7 bases for J; bases not matched to a gene: 9. This CDR3 is CASSPQGVGQNEQFF. CDR3 nucleotides: TGTGCCAGCTCACCTCAGGGGGTGGGGCAGAATGAGCAGTTCTTC.

The chain employs TRBV24-1 and TRBJ2-3, with 10 positions matching TRBD2. The CDR3 contains 15 residues. Germline assignment: CDR1 KGHDR and CDR2 SFDVKD. Trimming cost V 7 bases and J 4 bases; bases outside gene matches: 7. The CDR3 DNA sequence: TGTGCCACCAGGCCGGGACTAGCGACTTCAGATACGCAGTATTTT. As protein: CATRPGLATSDTQYF.

The chain is built from TRBV7-9 and TRBJ2-6; D is possibly TRBD1 (5 bases). The V gene lost 5 bases and the J gene lost 1 base, with 9 bases spanning the gap. CDR3 length equals 15 residues. Germline V gives CDR1 SEHNR, CDR2 FQNEAQ (reference sequence). CDR3 in amino acids: CASSEGVSGANVLTF. The DNA for the CDR3 is TGTGCCAGCAGCGAAGGGGTGTCTGGGGCCAACGTCCTGACTTTC.

As regards this clone: This specimen includes other DNA sequences encoding the same CDR3. V usage is TRBV30 and J usage is TRBJ1-5, with 8 bases aligning to TRBD1. This CDR3 region has 14 residues. V trimming: 0 bases; J trimming: 2 bases; junction bases outside the gene matches: 0. The germline gives CDR1 GTSNPN, CDR2 SVGIG (reference sequence). The CDR3 protein is CAWSVQGGNQPQHF. The CDR3, as DNA: TGTGCCTGGAGTGTACAGGGGGGCAATCAGCCCCAGCATTTT.

The genes are TRBV7-8 and TRBJ2-5, with 9 positions matching TRBD1. Germline CDR1 and CDR2: SGHVS and FQNEAQ. This CDR3 spans 13 amino acids. Trimming removed 5 bases from V and 4 bases from J; junction bases left unmatched: 2. The CDR3 DNA is TGTGCCAGCAGCCTGGACAGGGGAGAGACCCAGTACTTC. Its protein is CASSLDRGETQYF.

V and J are TRBV6-5 and TRBJ1-6; D remains ambiguous. V gave up 2 bases and J gave up 5 bases, with 7 bases separating them. This CDR3 contains 14 residues. Looked up from germline, CDR1 is MNHEY and CDR2 is SVGAGI. CDR3 residues: CASSYVLDNSPLHF. DNA for the CDR3: TGTGCCAGCAGTTACGTGCTAGATAATTCACCCCTCCACTTT.

This clone turned up a few times. The chain carries TRBV4-1 and TRBJ1-2, with 7 nucleotides matching TRBD1. Germline loops: CDR1 MGHRA, CDR2 YSYEKL. V dropped 1 base and J dropped 2; count of bases not matched to a gene: 4. The CDR3 length is 15 residues. CDR3: CASSQGETGNYGYTF. Here the CDR3 DNA reads TGCGCCAGCAGCCAAGGTGAGACAGGGAACTATGGCTACACCTTC.

J is TRBJ1-5 and V is TRBV14; 10 bases map to TRBD1. The CDR3 is 17 amino acids. Germline values: CDR1 SGHDN, CDR2 FVKESK. Trimming took 1 base from V and 0 from J; bases not matched to a gene: 3. CDR3 protein: CASSQGRDRGSNQPQHF. The CDR3 DNA reads TGTGCCAGCAGCCAAGGCCGGGACAGGGGTAGCAATCAGCCCCAGCATTTT.

This chain uses TRBV2 with TRBJ2-7, with 11 nucleotides matching TRBD2. V lost 2 bases and J lost 0; bases outside the gene matches: 0. The germline V gene has CDR1 SNHLY and CDR2 FYNNEI. CDR3 size: 15 residues. The CDR3: CASSELAGGSYEQYF. DNA for the CDR3: TGTGCCAGCAGTGAACTAGCGGGGGGCTCCTACGAGCAGTACTTC.

The chain joins TRBV3-1 (or the pseudogene TRBV3-2) to TRBJ1-6; TRBD1 might be the D (6 bases). The V gene lost 3 bases and the J gene lost 7 bases, with 16 bases spanning the gap. CDR3 length: 16 residues. Germline V lookup: CDR1 LGHDT, CDR2 YNNKEL (reference sequence). The chain's CDR3 is CASSHLQTGFNSPLHF. CDR3 in DNA: TGTGCCAGCAGCCATCTCCAAACAGGGTTCAATTCACCCCTCCACTTT.

V is TRBV10-3 and J is TRBJ2-5; TRBD2 matches 10 bases. In germline, CDR1 is ENHRY, CDR2 SYGVKD. With V trimmed by 2 bases and J by 1 base, 4 bases remained unmatched. This CDR3 is built from 16 residues. The CDR3 here is CAISEGLAGAQETQYF. CDR3 sequence (DNA): TGTGCCATCAGTGAGGGGCTAGCGGGGGCCCAAGAGACCCAGTACTTC.

This clone was picked up one time. The chain recombines TRBV15 with TRBJ1-6; TRBD1 matches 8 bases. The J segment lost 7 bases and the V segment lost 4 bases, leaving 6 bases of the junction unmatched. CDR1 and CDR2 (germline): LNHNV, YYDKDF (reference sequence). There are 15 residues in the CDR3. CDR3 sequence (DNA): TGTGCCACCAGCACCGGACAGGGACACAATTCACCCCTCCACTTT. As protein: CATSTGQGHNSPLHF.